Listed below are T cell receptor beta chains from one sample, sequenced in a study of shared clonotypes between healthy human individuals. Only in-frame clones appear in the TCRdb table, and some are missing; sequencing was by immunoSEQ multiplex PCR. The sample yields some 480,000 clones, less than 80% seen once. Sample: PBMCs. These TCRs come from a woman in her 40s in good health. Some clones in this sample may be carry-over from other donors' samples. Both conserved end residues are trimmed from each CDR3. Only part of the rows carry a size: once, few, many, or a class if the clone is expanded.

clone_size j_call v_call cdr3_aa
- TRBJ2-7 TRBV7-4 ASSLGLAGEQY
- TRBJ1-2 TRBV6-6 ASRNGHMGGYT
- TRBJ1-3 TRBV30 AWIGTGLDTIY
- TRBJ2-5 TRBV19 ASSIAASGNAETQY
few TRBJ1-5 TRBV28 ASSLSGGGSQPQH
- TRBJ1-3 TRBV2 ASGQGNTIY
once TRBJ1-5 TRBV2 ASSEEGGLSQPQH
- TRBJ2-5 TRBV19 ASRTGGRGQETQY
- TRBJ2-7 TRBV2 ASSEVGRGTLREQY
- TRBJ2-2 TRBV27 ASSLRRGTGELF
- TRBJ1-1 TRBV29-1 SVQESNTEAF
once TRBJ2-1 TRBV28 ASSSTSGGWYNEQF
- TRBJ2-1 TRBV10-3 AISDPGLAAYNEQF
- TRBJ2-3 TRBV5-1 ASSHRYRDGTDTQY
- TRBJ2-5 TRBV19 ASSILGLGSETQY
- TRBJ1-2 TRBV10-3 AIKDRAYGYT
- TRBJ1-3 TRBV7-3 ASSLIGGPGNTIY
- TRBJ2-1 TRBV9 ASSVALAGLNEQF
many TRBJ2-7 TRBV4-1 ASGPEGAATYEQY
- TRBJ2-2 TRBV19 ASSTIGQGNTGELF
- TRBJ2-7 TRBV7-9 ASSLKGALAGVYEQY
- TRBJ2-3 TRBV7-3 ASSARSYTDTQY
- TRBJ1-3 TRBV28 ASSPRWSSGNTIY
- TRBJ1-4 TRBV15 ATSRNRNPGTSEKLF
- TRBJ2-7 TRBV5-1 ASSLDLAGGRYEQY
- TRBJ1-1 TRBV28 ASSLWGARATEAF
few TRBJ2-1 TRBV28 ASRGTSGIGSYNEQF
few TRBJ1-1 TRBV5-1 ASSLPPNTEAF
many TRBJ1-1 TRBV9 ASSPQTASEAF
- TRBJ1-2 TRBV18 ASSPADTAFT
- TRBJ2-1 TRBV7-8 ASSLASGTGGYERVVNEQF
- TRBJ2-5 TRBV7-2 AGTPRSQETQY
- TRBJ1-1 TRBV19 ASNTDRNRIFNTEAF
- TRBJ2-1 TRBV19 ASSLHRTSGRYEQF
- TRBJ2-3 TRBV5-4 ASSSGQGISDTQY
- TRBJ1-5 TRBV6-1 ASSEALPNRPGNQPQH
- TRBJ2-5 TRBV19 ASSLHREAETQY
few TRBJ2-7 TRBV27 ASSSGLGEY
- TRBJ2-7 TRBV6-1 ASTFTSTSAYEQY
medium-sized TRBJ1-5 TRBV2 ASGGQGASGPQH
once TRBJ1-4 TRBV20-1 SASRFEKLF
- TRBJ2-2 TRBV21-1 ASSIIAGVGTGELF
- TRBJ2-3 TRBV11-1 ASSLGFGLAADTQY
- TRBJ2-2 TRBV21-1 ASSNHGTHNTGELF
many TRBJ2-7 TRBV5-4 ASSRGWTRGSYEQY
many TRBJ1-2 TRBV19 ASSPYGVGYT
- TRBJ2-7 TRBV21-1 ASSKVQRTSYEQY
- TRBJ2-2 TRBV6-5 ASSYLGTGDTGELF
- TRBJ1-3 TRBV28 ASRTTGEHTIY
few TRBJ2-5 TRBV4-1 ASSPRSLAGGLLGETQY
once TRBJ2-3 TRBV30 ASRDRGIDTQY
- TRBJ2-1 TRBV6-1 ASSELGLVDTYEQF
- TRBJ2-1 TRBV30 AWRLFGTGMAYEQF
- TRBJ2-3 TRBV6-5 ASGGGADTQY
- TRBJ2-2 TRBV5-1 ASSLVLAGGTGELF